This entry lists 4 T cell receptor beta chains sequenced from one sample in a study of cytomegalovirus exposure and HLA in healthy donors. PCR was performed using 60 Vbeta and 13 Jbeta primers. Here immunoSEQ multiplex PCR was the method, and the copy in TCRdb shows in-frame clones only, minus some. The sample lists about 160,000 clones, around 80% seen once, with about 4.8% in the top ten. Source material: PBMCs. The source of these receptors is a man in his thirties or forties in good health and CMV-seronegative.

The V and J genes are TRBV9 and TRBJ2-3; a weak D match, TRBD1 (6 bases). The germline CDR1 and CDR2 sequences are SGDLS and YYNGEE. The CDR3 covers 14 residues. With 0 bases removed from V and 6 bases from J, the gap between germline ends came to 11 bases. The CDR3 loop is CASSVESQGDTQYF. DNA for the CDR3: TGTGCCAGCAGCGTAGAGTCCCAGGGGGATACGCAGTATTTT.

In its sample, this clone was seen a few times. The chain employs TRBV11-2 and TRBJ2-1; tentative D call: TRBD2 (6 bases). V lost 7 bases to trimming and J lost 7 bases, with 11 bases between them. This CDR3 region has 12 residues. Germline values: CDR1 SGHAT, CDR2 FQNNGV. The CDR3 loop is CASILGGNEQFF. The CDR3 DNA follows: TGTGCCAGCATCCTGGGGGGAAATGAGCAGTTCTTC.

Notes on this clone: Other DNA sequences in the same sample also yield this CDR3. This rearrangement joins TRBV28 to TRBJ2-7, with D maybe TRBD1 (5 bases). Germline assignment: CDR1 MDHEN and CDR2 SYDVKM. V dropped 5 bases and J dropped 4 bases, with 12 bases sitting between them. This CDR3 region has 13 residues. Written as DNA, the CDR3 is TGTGCCAGCAGTCCGCCCGACAGTTACGAGCAGTACTTC. Protein product: CASSPPDSYEQYF.

CDR3 in DNA: TGTGCCAGCAGCTTAGCGGGAGGGCTCAATGAGCAGTTCTTC. This translates into CASSLAGGLNEQFF. The chain combines TRBV7-2 with TRBJ2-1, with 7 bases that match TRBD2. The CDR3 consists of 14 residues. Trimming at V came to 0 bases and at J to 6 bases, leaving 2 bases not matched to a gene. The germline V gene has CDR1 SGHTA and CDR2 FQGNSA.